This TCR beta chain originates from a study of regulatory T cells in long-lasting Graves disease. Study-wide context: For under 3 months, newly diagnosed Graves' patients had been taking antithyroid drugs. Study-level results: Persistent Graves' patients possessed reduced TCR diversity relative to recently diagnosed ones. New patients shared over 900 public clonotypes, and persistent patients shared more, with 2,500 to 3,000.

This CDR3 is 16 amino acids long. Germline CDR1 is MNHNS and CDR2 is SASEGT. Indicated time point: newly diagnosed GD, antithyroid drugs for less than 3 months. There was RNA extracted from PBMCs, and the TCR library was made from it. Combining iRepertoire HTBI primers with Arm-PCR of CDR3 regions, the authors built TCR beta libraries. Via MiXCR, TCRdb re-called the multiplex PCR reads, giving one row per CDR3 protein. The data show more than 400,000 distinct CDR3 sequences, with around 17% seen just once and about 11% held by the top ten. Remarks on this clonotype: Antigen unknown. This could be a read error, since a much larger clone is one nucleotide away.

Another study also made use of these data, one on T cells in Graves' hyperthyroidism and ophthalmopathy. That study reports: Not enrolled were patients with uncontrolled infection, other autoimmune disease, pregnancy or lactation.

The TCR was taken from a woman in her 30s with Graves disease. Here the sequenced sample was peripheral blood mononuclear cells (PBMCs), taken at new diagnosis, from a patient treated with antithyroid drugs. The rearrangement joins TRBV6-1 to TRBJ2-1, with D uncertain. The CDR3 region has the DNA TGTGCCAGCAGCCGTACCGTTTTCTTTAGAGAAACTGAGCAGCTCTTC. Translation: CASSRTVFFRETEQLF.